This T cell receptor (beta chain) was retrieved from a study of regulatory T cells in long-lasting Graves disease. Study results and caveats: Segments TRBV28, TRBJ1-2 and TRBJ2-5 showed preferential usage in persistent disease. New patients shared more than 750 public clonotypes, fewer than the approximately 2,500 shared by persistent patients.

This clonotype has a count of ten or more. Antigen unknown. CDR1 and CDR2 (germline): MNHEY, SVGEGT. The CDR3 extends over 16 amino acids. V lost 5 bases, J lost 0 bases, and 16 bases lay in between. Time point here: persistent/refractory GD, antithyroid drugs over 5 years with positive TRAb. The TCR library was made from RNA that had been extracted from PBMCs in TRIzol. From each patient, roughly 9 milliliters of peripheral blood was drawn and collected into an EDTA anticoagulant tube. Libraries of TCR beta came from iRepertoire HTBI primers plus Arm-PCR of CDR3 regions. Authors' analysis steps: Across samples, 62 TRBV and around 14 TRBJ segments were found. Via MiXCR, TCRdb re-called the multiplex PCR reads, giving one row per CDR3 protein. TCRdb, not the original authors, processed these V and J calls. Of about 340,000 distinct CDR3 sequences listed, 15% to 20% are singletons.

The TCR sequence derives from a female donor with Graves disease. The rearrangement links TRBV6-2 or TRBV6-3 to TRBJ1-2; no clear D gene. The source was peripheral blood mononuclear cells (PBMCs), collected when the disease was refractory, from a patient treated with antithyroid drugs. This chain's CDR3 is CASSTTSVQANYGYTF. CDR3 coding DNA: TGTGCCAGCAGTACAACCTCAGTACAAGCTAACTATGGCTACACCTTC.